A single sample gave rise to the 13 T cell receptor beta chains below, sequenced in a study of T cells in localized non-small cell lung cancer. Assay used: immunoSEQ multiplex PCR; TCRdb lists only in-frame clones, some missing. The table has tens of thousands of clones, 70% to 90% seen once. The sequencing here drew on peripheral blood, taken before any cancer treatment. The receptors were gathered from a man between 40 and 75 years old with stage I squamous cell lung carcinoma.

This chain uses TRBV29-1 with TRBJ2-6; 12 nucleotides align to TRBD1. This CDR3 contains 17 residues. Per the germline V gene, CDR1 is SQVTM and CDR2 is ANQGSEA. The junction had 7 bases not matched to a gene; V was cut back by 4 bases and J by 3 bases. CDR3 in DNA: TGCAGCGTTGCAGGGACAGGGGGCGGATTTGGGGCCAACGTCCTGACTTTC. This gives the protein CSVAGTGGGFGANVLTF.

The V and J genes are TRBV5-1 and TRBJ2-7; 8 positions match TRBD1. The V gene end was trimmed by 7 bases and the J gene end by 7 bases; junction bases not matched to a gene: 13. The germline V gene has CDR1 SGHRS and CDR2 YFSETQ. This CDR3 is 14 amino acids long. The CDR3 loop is CASCTGTGVKEQYF. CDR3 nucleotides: TGCGCCAGCTGCACCGGGACAGGAGTAAAGGAGCAGTACTTC.

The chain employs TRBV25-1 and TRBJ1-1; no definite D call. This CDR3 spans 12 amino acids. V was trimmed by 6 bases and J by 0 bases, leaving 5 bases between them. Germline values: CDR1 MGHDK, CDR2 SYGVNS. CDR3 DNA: TGTGCCAGCAGATCGATGAACACTGAAGCTTTCTTT. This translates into CASRSMNTEAFF.

The CDR3 region is CASSRHTQPSYEQYF. The DNA for the CDR3 is TGTGCCAGCAGCCGCCACACCCAACCCTCCTACGAGCAGTACTTC. The chain recombines TRBV11-2 with TRBJ2-7, with D uncertain. The CDR3 is 15 residues long. With 5 bases removed from V and 0 bases from J, the gap between germline ends came to 14 bases. Germline CDR1 SGHAT, CDR2 FQNNGV.

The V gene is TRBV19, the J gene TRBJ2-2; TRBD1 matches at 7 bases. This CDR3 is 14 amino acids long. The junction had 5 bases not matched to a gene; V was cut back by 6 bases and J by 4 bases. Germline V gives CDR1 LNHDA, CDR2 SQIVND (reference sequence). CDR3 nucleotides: TGTGCCAGTAGCCGGGGACAGCCCACCGGGGAGCTGTTTTTT. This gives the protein CASSRGQPTGELFF.

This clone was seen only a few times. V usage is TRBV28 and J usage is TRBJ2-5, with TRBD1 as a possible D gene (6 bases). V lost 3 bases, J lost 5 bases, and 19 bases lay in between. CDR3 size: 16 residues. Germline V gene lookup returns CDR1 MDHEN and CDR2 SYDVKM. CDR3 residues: CASSFPDTGTRETQYF. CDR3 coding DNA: TGTGCCAGCAGTTTCCCCGACACAGGGACCAGGGAGACCCAGTACTTC.

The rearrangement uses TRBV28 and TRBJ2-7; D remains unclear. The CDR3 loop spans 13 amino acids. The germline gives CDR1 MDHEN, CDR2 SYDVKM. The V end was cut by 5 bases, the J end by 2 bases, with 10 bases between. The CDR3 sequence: CASSRFLTYEQYF. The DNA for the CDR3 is TGTGCCAGCAGTCGATTCTTGACCTACGAGCAGTACTTC.

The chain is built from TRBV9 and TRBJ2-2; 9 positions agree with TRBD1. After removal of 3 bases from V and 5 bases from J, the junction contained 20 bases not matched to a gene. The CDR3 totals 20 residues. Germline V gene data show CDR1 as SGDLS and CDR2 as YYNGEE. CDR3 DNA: TGTGCCAGCAGCGGGTTAACCGGGACAGGGTCATTTTGGCGTACCGGGGAGCTGTTTTTT. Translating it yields CASSGLTGTGSFWRTGELFF.

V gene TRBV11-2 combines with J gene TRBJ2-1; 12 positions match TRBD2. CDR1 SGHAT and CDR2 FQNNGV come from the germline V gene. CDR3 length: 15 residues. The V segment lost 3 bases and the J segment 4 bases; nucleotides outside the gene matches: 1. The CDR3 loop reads CASSLGTSGYNEQFF. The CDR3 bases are TGTGCCAGCAGCTTGGGGACTAGCGGGTACAATGAGCAGTTCTTC. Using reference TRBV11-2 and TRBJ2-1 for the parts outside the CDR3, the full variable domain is EAGVAQSPRYKIIEKRQSVAFWCNPISGHATLYWYQQILGQGPKLLIQFQNNGVVDDSQLPKDRFSAERLKGVDSTLKIQPAKLEDSAVYLCASSLGTSGYNEQFFGPGTRLTVL.

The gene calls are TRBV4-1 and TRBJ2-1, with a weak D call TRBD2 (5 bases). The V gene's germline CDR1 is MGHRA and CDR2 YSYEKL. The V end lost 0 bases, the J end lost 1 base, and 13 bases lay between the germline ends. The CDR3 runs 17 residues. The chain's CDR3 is CASSQDGPGNSYNEQFF. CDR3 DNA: TGCGCCAGCAGCCAAGACGGACCGGGGAATTCCTACAATGAGCAGTTCTTC.

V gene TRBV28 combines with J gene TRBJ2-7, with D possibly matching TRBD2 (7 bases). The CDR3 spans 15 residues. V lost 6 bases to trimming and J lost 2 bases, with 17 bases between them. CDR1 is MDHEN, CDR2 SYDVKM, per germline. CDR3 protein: CASRGGAGITYEQYF. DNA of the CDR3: TGTGCCAGCAGGGGGGGGGCAGGGATAACCTACGAGCAGTACTTC.

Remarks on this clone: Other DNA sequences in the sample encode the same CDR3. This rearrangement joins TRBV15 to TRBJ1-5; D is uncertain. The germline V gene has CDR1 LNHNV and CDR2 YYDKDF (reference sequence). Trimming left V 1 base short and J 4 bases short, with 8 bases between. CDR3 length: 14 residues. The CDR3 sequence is CATSRGGGNQPQHF. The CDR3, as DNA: TGTGCCACCAGCAGAGGGGGAGGAAATCAGCCCCAGCATTTT.

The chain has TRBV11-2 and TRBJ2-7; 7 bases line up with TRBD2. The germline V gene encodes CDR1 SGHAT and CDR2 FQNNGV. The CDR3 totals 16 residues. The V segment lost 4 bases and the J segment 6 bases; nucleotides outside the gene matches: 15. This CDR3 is CASSSWGGGPEVEQYF. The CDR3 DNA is TGTGCCAGCAGCTCGTGGGGGGGAGGCCCAGAGGTCGAGCAGTACTTC.